The 12 T cell receptor beta chains listed next were all sequenced from one sample in a study of human T cells and chemical hapten exposure. Described time point: pre-sensitization, week 0. Regarding treatment: therapeutic diphenylcyclopropenone sensitization with weekly scalp DPC. TCRdb itself ran the RACE reads through MiXCR, one entry per CDR3 protein. The table has 380,000 or so distinct CDR3 sequences, 4.5% to 5.5% seen once. Sequences were derived from whole blood, sampled in connection with sensitization to the hapten diphenylcyclopropenone (DPC). The receptors come from a woman aged 18-29 years with alopecia areata. Some clones in this sample may be carry-over from other donors' samples.

This clonotype has a count of ten or more. The chain is built from TRBV12-3 or TRBV12-4 and TRBJ1-2; D unresolved. Trimming took off 2 bases at V and 0 bases at J, with 1 base between the two ends. The CDR3 has 12 amino acids. The CDR3 bases are TGTGCCAGCAGTTTAACTAACTATGGCTACACCTTC. Translated: CASSLTNYGYTF.

This clonotype was detected ten times or more. Compared with germline, one end of the junction differs, possibly owing to a read error. V and J are TRBV12-3 or TRBV12-4 and TRBJ1-5; TRBD1 agrees at 9 bases. CDR3 length: 17 residues. CDR3 amino acids: CASSLGDRAYSNQPQHF. CDR3 DNA sequence: TGTGCCAGCAGCTTAGGGGACAGGGCGTATAGCAATCAGCCCCAGCATTTT.

This chain links TRBV7-9 with TRBJ2-1, with 13 positions matching TRBD2. The germline CDR1 and CDR2 sequences are SEHNR and FQNEAQ (reference sequence). The CDR3 contains 18 residues. V shed 3 bases and J 1 base; nucleotides not matched to a gene: 6. The CDR3 here is CASSFTSGGAWSYNEQFF. In DNA, the CDR3 is TGTGCCAGCAGCTTCACTAGCGGGGGGGCCTGGTCCTACAATGAGCAGTTCTTC.

In its sample, this clonotype was seen a few times. CDR3 coding DNA: TGTGCCAGCAGTCCCAGGACTAGCGGGGTTCTCAATGAGCAGTTCTTC. It translates to CASSPRTSGVLNEQFF. The chain has TRBV12-3 or TRBV12-4 and TRBJ2-1, with 12 nucleotides matching TRBD2. The J segment lost 6 bases and the V segment lost 5 bases, leaving 8 bases of the junction unmatched. There are 16 residues in the CDR3.

This clonotype was found many times. The chain recombines TRBV6-1 with TRBJ2-2, with D hard to call. The CDR3 is 15 amino acids. Germline lookup yields CDR1 MNHNS and CDR2 SASEGT. Trimming removed 4 bases from V and 4 bases from J, with 13 bases in between. DNA for the CDR3: TGTGCCAGCAGTGCCAGTCACGGAGTCACCGGGGAGCTGTTTTTT. This sequence encodes CASSASHGVTGELFF.

The chain recombines TRBV6-5 with TRBJ2-3; D is unclear. Deletions cut 2 bases from V and 1 base from J, with 10 bases between. The CDR3 runs to 15 residues. Germline values: CDR1 MNHEY, CDR2 SVGAGI. CDR3 amino acids: CASSYGGRGTDTQYF. The DNA for the CDR3 is TGTGCCAGCAGTTACGGCGGAAGGGGCACAGATACGCAGTATTTT.

V gene TRBV20-1 combines with J gene TRBJ2-7; D may be TRBD2 (6 bases). The CDR3 covers 16 residues. The V gene's germline CDR1 is DFQATT and CDR2 SNEGSKA (reference sequence). V lost 0 bases and J lost 5, with 20 bases in between. CDR3 region: CSARDLLGGLRNEQYF. In DNA, the CDR3 is TGCAGTGCTAGAGATCTACTGGGGGGATTGAGGAACGAGCAGTACTTC.

This clonotype was observed at least ten times. The chain employs TRBV6-2 or TRBV6-3 and TRBJ1-6; 7 bases agree with TRBD1. This CDR3 is 16 amino acids long. V dropped 5 bases and J dropped 9; count of bases not matched to a gene: 13. The germline CDR1 and CDR2 sequences are MNHEY and SVGEGT. CDR3 loop: CASSKDSTGTSSPLHF. CDR3 DNA: TGTGCCAGCAGTAAAGACTCGACAGGGACAAGTTCACCCCTCCACTTT.

The chain has TRBV5-1 and TRBJ2-5; D possibly matches TRBD1 or TRBD2 (6 bases each). CDR3 length: 14 residues. Trimming removed 3 bases at V and 5 bases at J, with 14 bases between. Germline V gives CDR1 SGHRS, CDR2 YFSETQ. The CDR3 DNA reads TGCGCCAGCAGCTACTGGGGGGCGCCGGAGACCCAGTACTTC. Protein sequence: CASSYWGAPETQYF.

This clonotype was counted many times. This rearrangement joins TRBV29-1 to TRBJ1-2; possibly TRBD1 for D (5 bases). The V end was cut by 5 bases, the J end by 4 bases, with 11 bases between. The CDR3 has 12 residues. Germline V gene sequence: CDR1 SQVTM, CDR2 ANQGSEA. CDR3 region: CSVIQAGYGYTF. Here the CDR3 DNA reads TGCAGCGTTATACAGGCTGGCTATGGCTACACCTTC.

This clonotype was detected a few times. The chain recombines TRBV14 with TRBJ2-6; weak D call: TRBD2 (5 bases). Trimming left V 5 bases short and J 0 bases short, with 20 bases between. The germline CDR1 and CDR2 sequences are SGHDN and FVKESK. The CDR3 extends over 19 amino acids. CDR3 amino acids: CASSTRTEAFDSGANVLTF. The CDR3 region has the DNA TGTGCCAGCAGCACCAGGACGGAGGCCTTTGACTCTGGGGCCAACGTCCTGACTTTC.

This clonotype has just a few counts. This chain joins TRBV6-1 and TRBJ2-1; 8 nucleotides match TRBD1. With 10 bases clipped from V and 5 bases from J, the junction kept 7 bases outside the gene matches. This CDR3 spans 13 amino acids. In germline, CDR1 is MNHNS, CDR2 SASEGT. This CDR3 is CATKDRENNEQFF. Written as DNA, the CDR3 is TGTGCCACCAAGGACAGGGAAAACAATGAGCAGTTCTTC.